This T cell receptor (beta chain) was found in a study of T cell repertoires in cytomegalovirus infection. Study in general: Recently identified HLA-C-restricted CMV epitopes and well-studied HLA-B-restricted CMV epitopes were used by the study. Indicated by public TCR beta signatures were CMV infection and matching HLA type. Study-level results: Ex vivo responses were dominated by HLA-C-restricted CMV-specific TCR beta clonotypes. Of the TCR beta families, the public ones yielded a cumulative frequency that identified carriers of CMV plus the relevant HLA.

TCRdb passed the reads through MiXCR, listing each CDR3 protein once. Among 600,000 to 700,000 distinct CDR3 sequences listed, 33% were seen once. This clonotype has more than one count but fewer than ten. Its antigen is still unknown. V lost 0 bases and J 6 bases, leaving 11 bases between the germline ends. This CDR3 is 14 amino acids long. The germline gives CDR1 LNHNV, CDR2 YYDKDF (reference sequence). The receptor was isolated from a human donor in good health (CMV status not recorded). Some clones in this sample may be carry-over from other donors' samples. This chain uses TRBV15 with TRBJ2-5, with D tentatively TRBD2 (5 bases). The source was cultured PBMCs, collected from culture after CMV antigen stimulation. CDR3 coding DNA: TGTGCCACCAGCAGAGAAGGGAGTTCTAAGACCCAGTACTTC. As protein: CATSREGSSKTQYF.